Listed here are 18 T cell receptor beta chains from one sample, sequenced in a study of beta chain features in type 1 diabetes. General study points: TCRB CDR3 length was moderately but significantly reduced in all four CD4+ subsets of Type 1 diabetes patients.

The antigens these receptors bind are not known. The investigators reverse transcribed all of the isolated RNA, so they sequenced expressed TCRB transcripts. The repertoire was sequenced with immunoSEQ multiplex PCR; TCRdb's copy has only in-frame clones and lacks some. Here the sample spans some 360,000 clones, roughly 9.8% being singletons. Source material: central memory CD4+ T cells from blood. These receptors all come from a man in his thirties or forties with type 1 diabetes.

The table lists this clone with a few counts. The V call is TRBV4-3, the J call TRBJ1-2; TRBD1 is a possible D gene (6 bases). The germline V and J ends were trimmed by 0 bases and 1 base, with 9 bases remaining between them. From germline, CDR1 is LGHNA and CDR2 YSLEER. CDR3 length equals 15 residues. This CDR3 is CASSQDAQGNYGYTF. CDR3 in DNA: TGCGCCAGCAGCCAAGACGCACAGGGTAACTATGGCTACACCTTC.

This clone was detected a few times. The chain couples TRBV7-8 to TRBJ1-2; D remains unclear. Germline CDR1 and CDR2: SGHVS and FQNEAQ. Trimming cost V 3 bases and J 5 bases, with 13 bases left between them. This CDR3 spans 14 amino acids. The CDR3 loop is CASSFVGRIYGYTF. The CDR3 bases are TGTGCCAGCAGCTTCGTCGGCAGAATTTATGGCTACACCTTC.

This clone was recorded a few times. The CDR3 sequence is CASSQGVDYEQYF. In nucleotides, the CDR3 is TGTGCCAGCAGCCAGGGGGTGGACTACGAGCAGTACTTC. V is TRBV11-3 and J is TRBJ2-7, with 7 bases matching TRBD1. Germline CDR1 is SGHNT and CDR2 is YENEEA. J gave up 3 bases and V 5 bases, and 4 bases lay outside the gene matches. This CDR3 has 13 amino acids.

This clone was picked up many times. V is TRBV9 and J is TRBJ2-2, with D perhaps TRBD1 or TRBD2 (5 bases each). The V and J ends lost 0 bases and 2 bases respectively, with 17 bases between them. Germline V CDR1 and CDR2: SGDLS, YYNGEE. The CDR3 covers 18 residues. CDR3 nucleotide sequence: TGTGCCAGCAGCGTAGAGGGGATCGGGGCAGCTAACACCGGGGAGCTGTTTTTT. It yields the protein CASSVEGIGAANTGELFF.

The chain joins TRBV28 to TRBJ1-5; TRBD1 matches 9 bases. J lost 4 bases, V lost 3 bases, and 7 bases had no gene match. The CDR3 runs to 16 residues. CDR1 MDHEN and CDR2 SYDVKM come from the germline V gene. The CDR3 DNA reads TGTGCCAGCAGTTTGTGGGGACAGGGAGAGAATCAGCCCCAGCATTTT. Its protein product is CASSLWGQGENQPQHF. Combining the CDR3 with reference TRBV28 and TRBJ1-5 gives the whole variable domain DVKVTQSSRYLVKRTGEKVFLECVQDMDHENMFWYRQDPGLGLRLIYFSYDVKMKEKGDIPEGYSVSREKKERFSLILESASTNQTSMYLCASSLWGQGENQPQHFGDGTRLSIL.

This clone was seen ten or more times. The chain couples TRBV7-9 to TRBJ2-1; 11 nucleotides align to TRBD2. CDR1 is SEHNR and CDR2 is FQNEAQ in the germline V gene (reference sequence). The V and J ends lost 5 bases and 8 bases, in that order; junction bases with no gene match: 8. The CDR3 runs 15 residues. The CDR3 loop reads CASSPLSGRADEQFF. The CDR3 DNA reads TGTGCCAGCAGCCCACTTAGCGGGAGGGCCGATGAGCAGTTCTTC.

This clone was seen a few times. The chain links TRBV11-2 to TRBJ2-3, with TRBD1 matching over 7 bases. The CDR3 totals 14 residues. The germline V gene has CDR1 SGHAT and CDR2 FQNNGV. The ends lost 5 bases at V and 2 bases at J; junction bases unmatched: 4. The chain's CDR3 is CASSPTGDTDTQYF. The CDR3 DNA reads as TGTGCCAGCAGCCCAACAGGGGACACAGATACGCAGTATTTT.

J is TRBJ1-2 and V is TRBV27, with a possible D match to TRBD1 (6 bases). V lost 6 bases and J 3 bases, leaving 14 bases between the germline ends. This CDR3 is built from 14 residues. Germline lookup yields CDR1 MNHEY and CDR2 SMNVEV (reference sequence). CDR3 coding DNA: TGTGCCAGCAGGACCCAGGGGAGCGACTATGGCTACACCTTC. Its translation is CASRTQGSDYGYTF.

This chain joins TRBV18 and TRBJ2-7, with a possible D match to TRBD2 (6 bases). This CDR3 has 15 residues. CDR1 is KGHSH and CDR2 is LQKENI in the germline V gene. Trimming took off 1 base at V and 0 bases at J, with 10 bases between the two ends. DNA of the CDR3: TGTGCCAGCTCACCACGCGGGACGGTCTCCTACGAGCAGTACTTC. Its protein is CASSPRGTVSYEQYF.

This clone occurred a few times. The chain uses TRBV6-1 and TRBJ2-1, with TRBD1 as a possible D gene (6 bases). This CDR3 is 16 amino acids long. Trimming removed 1 base from V and 4 bases from J, with 14 bases in between. Germline values: CDR1 MNHNS, CDR2 SASEGT. The CDR3 nucleotides read TGTGCCAGCAGTGAAGGGGGGCGGGCCAATTACAATGAGCAGTTCTTC. Its protein is CASSEGGRANYNEQFF.

This clone was observed a handful of times. V usage is TRBV11-2 and J usage is TRBJ1-2; D gene ambiguous. The CDR3 totals 13 residues. The germline V and J ends were trimmed by 5 bases and 4 bases, with 11 bases remaining between them. Germline V gives CDR1 SGHAT, CDR2 FQNNGV. CDR3 sequence: CASSRADRYGYTF. Written as DNA, the CDR3 is TGTGCCAGCAGCAGGGCAGATCGCTATGGCTACACCTTC.

This clone was observed at least ten times. The chain combines TRBV10-3 with TRBJ2-7; perhaps TRBD2 as D (6 bases). This CDR3 is 15 amino acids long. V was clipped by 5 bases and J by 0 bases, with 14 bases between them. The V gene's germline CDR1 is ENHRY and CDR2 SYGVKD. The CDR3 nucleotides are TGTGCCATCAGTTCGCGGCGGGGACCCTCCTACGAGCAGTACTTC. As protein: CAISSRRGPSYEQYF.

This sequence joins TRBV30 and TRBJ2-7; 7 bases align to TRBD1. The CDR3 covers 16 residues. From germline, CDR1 is GTSNPN and CDR2 SVGIG (reference sequence). V was clipped by 2 bases and J by 3 bases; unmatched bases: 13. Written as DNA, the CDR3 is TGTGCCTGGAGTCTGGGTTTAGGGGGCTACGGCTACGAGCAGTACTTC. As protein: CAWSLGLGGYGYEQYF.

This clone was observed a handful of times. This chain links TRBV7-9 with TRBJ2-5; no reliable D call. Germline V gene lookup returns CDR1 SEHNR and CDR2 FQNEAQ (reference sequence). There are 12 residues in the CDR3. The V end lost 5 bases, the J end lost 5 bases, and 9 bases lay between the germline ends. In nucleotides, the CDR3 is TGTGCCAGCAGCGAAGTCGGCGAGACCCAGTACTTC. Amino acid sequence: CASSEVGETQYF. The full variable domain, its missing parts supplied by reference TRBV7-9 and TRBJ2-5, is DTGVSQNPRHKITKRGQNVTFRCDPISEHNRLYWYRQTLGQGPEFLTYFQNEAQLEKSRLLSDRFSAERPKGSFSTLEIQRTEQGDSAMYLCASSEVGETQYFGPGTRLLVL.

The chain joins TRBV4-1 to TRBJ2-7; perhaps TRBD1 as D (5 bases). CDR3 length: 14 amino acids. Deletions cut 0 bases from V and 7 bases from J, with 13 bases between. The germline CDR1 and CDR2 sequences are MGHRA and YSYEKL. DNA for the CDR3: TGCGCCAGCAGCCAAGATCAAGGGGATCGGGAGCAGTACTTC. Translating gives CASSQDQGDREQYF.

The rearrangement uses TRBV27 and TRBJ1-4, with 7 nucleotides matching TRBD1. The germline CDR1 and CDR2 sequences are MNHEY and SMNVEV (reference sequence). V dropped 6 bases and J dropped 2; count of bases not matched to a gene: 6. The CDR3 has 15 amino acids. CDR3 coding DNA: TGTGCCAGCAGCCCGAACAGGGGCACTAATGAAAAACTGTTTTTT. Its protein is CASSPNRGTNEKLFF. The whole variable domain, remainder taken from reference TRBV27 and TRBJ1-4, is EAQVTQNPRYLITVTGKKLTVTCSQNMNHEYMSWYRQDPGLGLRQIYYSMNVEVTDKGDVPEGYKVSRKEKRNFPLILESPSPNQTSLYFCASSPNRGTNEKLFFGSGTQLSVL.

This clone has a count of ten or more. J is TRBJ2-2 and V is TRBV7-3; D perhaps matches TRBD2 (6 bases). The germline V and J ends were trimmed by 5 bases and 1 base, with 11 bases remaining between them. This CDR3 is built from 15 residues. Germline assignment: CDR1 SGHTA and CDR2 FQGTGA. The CDR3 DNA reads as TGTGCCAGCAGCCCCCAGGGAGGGAACACCGGGGAGCTGTTTTTT. Encoded protein: CASSPQGGNTGELFF.

This clone showed up just once. The chain links TRBV2 to TRBJ1-6; no reliable D call. The ends were cut back, 1 base at V and 9 bases at J, with 13 bases in the middle. The germline V gene encodes CDR1 SNHLY and CDR2 FYNNEI. The CDR3 has 15 amino acids. The CDR3 DNA sequence: TGTGCCAGCAGTGAAGATGGCCCACGGGGTTCACCCCTCCACTTT. Protein product: CASSEDGPRGSPLHF. The entire variable domain, with the rest obtained from reference TRBV2 and TRBJ1-6, is as follows: EPEVTQTPSHQVTQMGQEVILRCVPISNHLYFYWYRQILGQKVEFLVSFYNNEISEKSEIFDDQFSVERPDGSNFTLKIRSTKLEDSAMYFCASSEDGPRGSPLHFGNGTRLTVT.